This TCR beta chain was captured in a study of cytomegalovirus exposure and HLA in healthy donors. Points from the study as a whole: While the bulk of TCR sequences proved rare, some public TCRs turned up in many donors.

Trimming took off 4 bases at V and 6 bases at J, with 12 bases between the two ends. Germline CDR1 reads MNHEY; CDR2 reads SMNVEV (reference sequence). This CDR3 region has 13 residues. While the first cohort had fewer than 850 subjects, the donors belonged to the separate validation cohort of roughly 130 subjects. Here immunoSEQ multiplex PCR was the method, and the copy in TCRdb shows in-frame clones only, minus some. The repertoire holds fewer than 400,000 clones, with roughly 90% as singletons. Notes on this clone: The antigen is not known.

The V call is TRBV27, the J call TRBJ1-2; no firm D call. What was sequenced was PBMCs. The receptor was derived from a woman under 30 in good health and CMV-seronegative. CDR3 nucleotide sequence: TGTGCCAGCAGTTCTACGGGAGTCGATGGCTACACCTTC. Translated, it gives CASSSTGVDGYTF.